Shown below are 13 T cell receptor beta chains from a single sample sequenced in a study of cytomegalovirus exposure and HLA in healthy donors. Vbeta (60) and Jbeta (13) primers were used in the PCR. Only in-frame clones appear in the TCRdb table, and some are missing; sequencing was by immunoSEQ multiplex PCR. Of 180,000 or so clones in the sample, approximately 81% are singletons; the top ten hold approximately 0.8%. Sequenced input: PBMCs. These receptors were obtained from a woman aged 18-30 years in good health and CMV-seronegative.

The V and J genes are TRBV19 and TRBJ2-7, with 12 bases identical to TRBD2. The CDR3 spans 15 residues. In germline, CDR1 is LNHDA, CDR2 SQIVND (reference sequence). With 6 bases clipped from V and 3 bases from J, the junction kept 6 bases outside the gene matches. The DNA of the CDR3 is TGTGCCAGTAGCGACGGACTAGCGGGAATCTACGAGCAGTACTTC. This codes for CASSDGLAGIYEQYF.

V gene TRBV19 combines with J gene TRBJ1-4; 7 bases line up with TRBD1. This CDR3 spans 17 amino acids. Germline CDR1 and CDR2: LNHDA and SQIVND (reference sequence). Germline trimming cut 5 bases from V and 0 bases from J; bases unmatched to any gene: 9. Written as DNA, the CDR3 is TGTGCCAGTAGTTCAGGGGGTAGGGGACCAACTAATGAAAAACTGTTTTTT. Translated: CASSSGGRGPTNEKLFF.

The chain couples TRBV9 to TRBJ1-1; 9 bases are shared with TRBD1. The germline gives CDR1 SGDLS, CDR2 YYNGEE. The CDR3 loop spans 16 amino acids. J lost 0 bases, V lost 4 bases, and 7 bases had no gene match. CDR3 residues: CASSSRTGDLNTEAFF. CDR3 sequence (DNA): TGTGCCAGCAGCTCTCGGACAGGGGACCTGAACACTGAAGCTTTCTTT. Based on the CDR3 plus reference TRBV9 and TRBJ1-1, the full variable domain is DSGVTQTPKHLITATGQRVTLRCSPRSGDLSVYWYQQSLDQGLQFLIQYYNGEERAKGNILERFSAQQFPDLHSELNLSSLELGDSALYFCASSSRTGDLNTEAFFGQGTRLTVV.

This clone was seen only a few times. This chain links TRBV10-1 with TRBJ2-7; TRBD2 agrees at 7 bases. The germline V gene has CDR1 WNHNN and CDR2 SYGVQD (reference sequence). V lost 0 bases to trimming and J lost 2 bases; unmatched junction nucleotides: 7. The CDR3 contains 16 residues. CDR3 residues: CASSESGSGTTYEQYF. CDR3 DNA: TGCGCCAGCAGTGAGTCAGGGAGCGGGACGACCTACGAGCAGTACTTC.

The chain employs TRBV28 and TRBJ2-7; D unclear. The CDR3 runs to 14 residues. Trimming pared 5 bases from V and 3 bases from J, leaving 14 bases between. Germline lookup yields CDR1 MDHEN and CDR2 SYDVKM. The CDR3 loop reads CASSHYLLDYEQYF. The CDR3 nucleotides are TGTGCCAGCAGTCACTACCTCCTCGACTACGAGCAGTACTTC.

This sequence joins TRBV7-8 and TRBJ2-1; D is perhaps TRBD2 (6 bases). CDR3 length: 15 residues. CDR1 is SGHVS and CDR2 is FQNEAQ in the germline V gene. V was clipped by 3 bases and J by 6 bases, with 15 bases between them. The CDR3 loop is CASSLAGQQANEQFF. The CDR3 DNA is TGTGCCAGCAGCTTGGCGGGGCAGCAGGCCAATGAGCAGTTCTTC.

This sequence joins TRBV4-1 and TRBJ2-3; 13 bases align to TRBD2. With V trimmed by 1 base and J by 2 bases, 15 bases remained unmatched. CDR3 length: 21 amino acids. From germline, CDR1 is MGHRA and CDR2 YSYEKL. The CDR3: CASSQGAPGTSGIKDTDTQYF. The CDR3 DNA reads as TGCGCCAGCAGCCAAGGGGCCCCTGGGACTAGCGGGATTAAGGACACAGATACGCAGTATTTT.

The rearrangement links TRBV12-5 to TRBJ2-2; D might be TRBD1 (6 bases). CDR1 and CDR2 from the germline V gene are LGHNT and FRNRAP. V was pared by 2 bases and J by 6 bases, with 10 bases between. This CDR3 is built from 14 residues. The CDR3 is CASGLPTGSGELFF. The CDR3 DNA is TGTGCTAGTGGTTTGCCCACAGGGTCCGGGGAGCTGTTTTTT.

The DNA for the CDR3 is TGTGCCAGCAGCCCGCAGTTTTCCGGGGAGCTGTTTTTT. Encoded protein: CASSPQFSGELFF. The chain uses TRBV6-5 and TRBJ2-2; D is unresolved. CDR1 is MNHEY and CDR2 is SVGAGI in the germline V gene. CDR3 size: 13 residues. V lost 6 bases to trimming and J lost 6 bases, with 11 bases between them.

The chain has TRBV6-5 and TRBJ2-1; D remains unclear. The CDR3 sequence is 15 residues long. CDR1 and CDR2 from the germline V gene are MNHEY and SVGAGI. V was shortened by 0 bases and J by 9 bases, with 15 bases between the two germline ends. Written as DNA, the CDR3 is TGTGCCAGCAGTTACTCTCCCTCGCTCGGCGGTGAGCAGTTCTTC. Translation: CASSYSPSLGGEQFF.

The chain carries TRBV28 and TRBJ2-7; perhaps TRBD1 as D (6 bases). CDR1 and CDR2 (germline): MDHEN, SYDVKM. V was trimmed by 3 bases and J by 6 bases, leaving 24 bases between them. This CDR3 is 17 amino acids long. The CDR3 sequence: CASSFMQGPLIWTEQYF. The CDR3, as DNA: TGTGCCAGCAGTTTCATGCAGGGGCCCTTAATATGGACCGAGCAGTACTTC.

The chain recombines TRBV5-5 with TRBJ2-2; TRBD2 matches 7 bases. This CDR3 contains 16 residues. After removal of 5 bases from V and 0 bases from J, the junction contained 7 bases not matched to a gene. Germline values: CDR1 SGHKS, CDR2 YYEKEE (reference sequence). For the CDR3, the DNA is TGTGCCAGCAGTTTCCAGCGGGGCGCGAACACCGGGGAGCTGTTTTTT. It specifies CASSFQRGANTGELFF.

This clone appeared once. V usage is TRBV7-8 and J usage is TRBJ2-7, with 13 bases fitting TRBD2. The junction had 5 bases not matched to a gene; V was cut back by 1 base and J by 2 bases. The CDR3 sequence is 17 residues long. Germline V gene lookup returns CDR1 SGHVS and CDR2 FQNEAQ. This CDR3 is CASSLGLGLAGTYEQYF. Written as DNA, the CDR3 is TGTGCCAGCAGCTTAGGTTTGGGACTAGCGGGGACCTACGAGCAGTACTTC.